Listed here are 15 T cell receptor beta chains from one sample, sequenced in a study of T cell changes during pregnancy in multiple sclerosis. Using immunoSEQ multiplex PCR, the repertoire was profiled, and TCRdb retains in-frame clones only, with some absent. Of around 66,000 clones listed, roughly 90% were seen once; the top ten hold 3.3%. The specimen comprised peripheral blood, sampled in the first trimester of pregnancy. These receptor sequences come from a female donor in good health, enrolled as a control in a pregnancy study.

As DNA, the CDR3 is TGTGCCAGCAGCCCGACAGCTACCTATGGCTACACCTTC. Translation gives CASSPTATYGYTF. The chain recombines TRBV7-9 with TRBJ1-2; D possibly corresponds to TRBD1 (5 bases). This CDR3 is 13 amino acids long. The V and J ends lost 5 bases and 4 bases respectively, with 11 bases between them. The germline CDR1 and CDR2 sequences are SEHNR and FQNEAQ (reference sequence). Combining the CDR3 with reference TRBV7-9 and TRBJ1-2 gives the whole variable domain DTGVSQNPRHKITKRGQNVTFRCDPISEHNRLYWYRQTLGQGPEFLTYFQNEAQLEKSRLLSDRFSAERPKGSFSTLEIQRTEQGDSAMYLCASSPTATYGYTFGSGTRLTVV.

In this sample, this clone turned up once. J is TRBJ2-7 and V is TRBV1; whether TRBD1, the table's D call, matches the DNA was not checked. TRBV1 is termed a pseudogene. The CDR3 has 15 amino acids. The CDR3 nucleotides are TGCACCAGCAGCCGATCCGGGACAGGGCCGTACGAGCAGTACTTC. Translated: CTSSRSGTGPYEQYF.

The chain carries TRBV30 and TRBJ2-4; 9 nucleotides agree with TRBD1. With V trimmed by 1 base and J by 5 bases, 9 bases remained unmatched. The V gene's germline CDR1 is GTSNPN and CDR2 SVGIG (reference sequence). The CDR3 extends over 16 amino acids. The CDR3 DNA reads as TGTGCCTGGAGTGCCGCCCCCACAGGGGGCCAAAACATTCAGTACTTC. This sequence encodes CAWSAAPTGGQNIQYF.

The V call is TRBV5-1, the J call TRBJ2-7; perhaps TRBD2 as D (5 bases). The CDR3 contains 15 residues. The V end lost 0 bases, the J end lost 0 bases, and 10 bases lay between the germline ends. Looked up from germline, CDR1 is SGHRS and CDR2 is YFSETQ. CDR3 in amino acids: CASSLGGSSSYEQYF. CDR3 DNA sequence: TGCGCCAGCAGCTTGGGCGGGTCAAGCTCCTACGAGCAGTACTTC.

The chain is built from TRBV7-6 and TRBJ2-4; 8 nucleotides align to TRBD2. The CDR3 extends over 17 amino acids. The V gene end was trimmed by 5 bases and the J gene end by 2 bases; junction bases not matched to a gene: 11. Looked up from germline, CDR1 is SGHVS and CDR2 is FNYEAQ. For the CDR3, the DNA is TGTGCCAGCAGCCCGACCGCGGGAGGCGGGACCAAAAACATTCAGTACTTC. Residues: CASSPTAGGGTKNIQYF.

This rearrangement joins TRBV14 to TRBJ2-1, with a tentative D call TRBD2 (6 bases). CDR1 SGHDN and CDR2 FVKESK come from the germline V gene. The CDR3 sequence is 17 residues long. V lost 4 bases to trimming and J lost 3 bases, with 19 bases between them. CDR3 region: CASSPTRGTFYYNEQFF. The CDR3 region has the DNA TGTGCCAGCAGCCCGACCCGGGGGACTTTTTACTACAATGAGCAGTTCTTC.

This chain links TRBV7-8 with TRBJ2-7; no clear D. The CDR3 sequence is 14 residues long. The V end lost 4 bases, the J end lost 0 bases, and 10 bases lay between the germline ends. CDR1 is SGHVS, CDR2 FQNEAQ, per germline. The DNA of the CDR3 is TGTGCCAGCAGCTCTGGAGAATACTCCTACGAGCAGTACTTC. Its protein product is CASSSGEYSYEQYF. The variable domain in full, with the rest retrieved from reference TRBV7-8 and TRBJ2-7, is GAGVSQSPRYKVAKRGQDVALRCDPISGHVSLFWYQQALGQGPEFLTYFQNEAQLDKSGLPSDRFFAERPEGSVSTLKIQRTQQEDSAVYLCASSSGEYSYEQYFGPGTRLTVT.

The table lists this clone with a count of one. The J gene is TRBJ2-3, the V gene TRBV9; no firm D call. Germline CDR1 is SGDLS and CDR2 is YYNGEE. CDR3 size: 12 residues. V gave up 3 bases and J gave up 10 bases, with 12 bases separating them. CDR3 residues: CASSALDPAQYF. The CDR3 nucleotides are TGTGCCAGCAGCGCCCTAGACCCAGCGCAGTATTTT.

The chain carries TRBV18 and TRBJ2-4; no definite D call. The V gene lost 3 bases and the J gene lost 0 bases, with 9 bases spanning the gap. The CDR3 extends over 15 amino acids. Germline CDR1 reads KGHSH; CDR2 reads LQKENI. CDR3 sequence reads: CASSPGDLAKNIQYF. The CDR3 coding sequence is TGTGCCAGCTCACCCGGAGATCTAGCCAAAAACATTCAGTACTTC.

This rearrangement joins TRBV9 to TRBJ2-1; 7 nucleotides line up with TRBD2. Trimming removed 1 base from V and 0 bases from J; junction bases left unmatched: 7. This CDR3 region has 17 residues. From germline, CDR1 is SGDLS and CDR2 YYNGEE. The CDR3 loop is CASSVSAGVSSYNEQFF. The CDR3 nucleotides are TGTGCCAGCAGCGTAAGTGCGGGAGTCAGCTCCTACAATGAGCAGTTCTTC.

J is TRBJ2-3 and V is TRBV11-1; 8 bases line up with TRBD2. Germline V CDR1 and CDR2: SGHAT, FQDESV (reference sequence). Losses at the gene ends were 5 bases for V and 0 bases for J; bases not matched to a gene: 7. The CDR3 is made up of 16 amino acids. The CDR3 protein is CASSRGLAVSTDTQYF. Written as DNA, the CDR3 is TGTGCCAGCAGCCGCGGACTAGCAGTAAGCACAGATACGCAGTATTTT. The whole variable domain, remainder taken from reference TRBV11-1 and TRBJ2-3, is EAEVAQSPRYKITEKSQAVAFWCDPISGHATLYWYRQILGQGPELLVQFQDESVVDDSQLPKDRFSAERLKGVDSTLKIQPAELGDSAMYLCASSRGLAVSTDTQYFGPGTRLTVL.

This clone came up once. The V call is TRBV6-5, the J call TRBJ1-5; 7 positions match TRBD1. Germline CDR1 MNHEY, CDR2 SVGAGI. Trimming cost V 8 bases and J 2 bases; bases outside gene matches: 9. This CDR3 has 15 residues. The CDR3 region is CASGSQGYGNQPQHF. The CDR3 nucleotides read TGTGCCAGCGGGTCACAGGGGTACGGCAATCAGCCCCAGCATTTT.

In this sample, this clone turned up a few times. This chain uses TRBV30 with TRBJ2-7; TRBD2 might be the D (6 bases). Germline loops: CDR1 GTSNPN, CDR2 SVGIG (reference sequence). The germline V and J ends were trimmed by 5 bases and 2 bases, with 10 bases remaining between them. This CDR3 has 12 residues. The CDR3 reads CAWGTDAYEQYF. The CDR3 region has the DNA TGTGCCTGGGGGACTGACGCCTACGAGCAGTACTTC. Full variable domain (rest looked up from reference TRBV30 and TRBJ2-7): SQTIHQWPATLVQPVGSPLSLECTVEGTSNPNLYWYRQAAGRGLQLLFYSVGIGQISSEVPQNLSASRPQDRQFILSSKKLLLSDSGFYLCAWGTDAYEQYFGPGTRLTVT.

The CDR3: CASSSTGFTGELFF. CDR3 nucleotide sequence: TGTGCCAGCAGTTCTACAGGGTTCACCGGGGAGCTGTTTTTT. This chain uses TRBV6-6 with TRBJ2-2, with D possibly being TRBD1 (6 bases). Germline-derived CDR1 and CDR2 are MNHNY and SVGAGI (reference sequence). V lost 4 bases, J lost 4 bases, and 10 bases lay in between. This CDR3 region has 14 residues.

The chain has TRBV10-2 and TRBJ2-1; 10 bases map to TRBD2. The junction had 15 bases not matched to a gene; V was cut back by 10 bases and J by 9 bases. From germline, CDR1 is WSHSY and CDR2 SAAADI. The CDR3 consists of 15 residues. The CDR3 region is CATTPRLAGEGEQFF. In DNA, the CDR3 is TGCGCCACCACTCCAAGGCTAGCGGGAGAGGGTGAGCAGTTCTTC.